This TCR beta chain was obtained from a study of T cells after posttransplantation cyclophosphamide. Broader study findings: Later post-transplant blood repertoires were often dominated by donor CD8+ memory clones.

Some clones are missing from TCRdb's copy, which holds only in-frame ones; the method was immunoSEQ multiplex PCR. The data contain about 14,000 clones, under 85% of them singletons. Per the germline V gene, CDR1 is SGHNT and CDR2 is YYREEE (reference sequence). This CDR3 region has 17 residues. Trimming cost V 0 bases and J 8 bases, with 21 bases left between them. Worth noting for this clone: The target antigen is unknown.

The sequence was obtained from a man aged 50 to 59. The chain employs TRBV5-4 and TRBJ2-1, with D maybe TRBD2 (7 bases). Sequenced input: memory CD4+ T cells sorted from PBMCs. The chain's CDR3 is CASSLDRRRGGGDEQFF. The CDR3 nucleotides are TGTGCCAGCAGCTTGGATAGGCGGCGTGGAGGGGGGGATGAGCAGTTCTTC.